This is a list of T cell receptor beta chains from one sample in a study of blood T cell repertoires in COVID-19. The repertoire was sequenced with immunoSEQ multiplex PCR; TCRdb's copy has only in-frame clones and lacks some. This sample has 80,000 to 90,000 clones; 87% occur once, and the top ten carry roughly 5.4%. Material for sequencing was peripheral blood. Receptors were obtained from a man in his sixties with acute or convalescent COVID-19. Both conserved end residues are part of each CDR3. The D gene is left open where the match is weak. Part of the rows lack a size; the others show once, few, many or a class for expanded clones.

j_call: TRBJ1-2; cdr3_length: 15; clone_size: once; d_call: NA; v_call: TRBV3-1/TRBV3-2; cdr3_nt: TGTGCCAGCAGCCAAGTCATCTTCCAGGTTCGAGGCTACACCTTC; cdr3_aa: CASSQVIFQVRGYTF
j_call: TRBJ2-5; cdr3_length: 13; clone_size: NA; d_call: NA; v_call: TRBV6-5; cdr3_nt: TGTGCCAGCATGCGGAAGAACCAAGAGACCCAGTACTTC; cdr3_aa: CASMRKNQETQYF
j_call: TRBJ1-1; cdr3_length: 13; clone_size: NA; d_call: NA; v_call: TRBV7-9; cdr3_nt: TGTGCCAGCAGCTTAGAGAGACAGACTGAAGCTTTCTTT; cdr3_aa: CASSLERQTEAFF
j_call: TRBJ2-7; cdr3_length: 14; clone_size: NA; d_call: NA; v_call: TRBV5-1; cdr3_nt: TGCGCCAGCAGCTTGGCTGGAGGGGTCAACGAGCAGTACTTC; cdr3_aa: CASSLAGGVNEQYF
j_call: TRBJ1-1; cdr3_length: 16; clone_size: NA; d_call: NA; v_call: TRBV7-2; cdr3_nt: TGTGCCAGCAGCTTATTTCTGGGGCTCGAGAACACTGAAGCTTTCTTT; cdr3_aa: CASSLFLGLENTEAFF
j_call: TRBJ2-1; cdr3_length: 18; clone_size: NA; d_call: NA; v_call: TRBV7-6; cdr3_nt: TGTGCCAGCAGCCCGGTTCAGGTTCGGACTCCCGGTGGCAATGAGCAGTTCTTC; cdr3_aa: CASSPVQVRTPGGNEQFF
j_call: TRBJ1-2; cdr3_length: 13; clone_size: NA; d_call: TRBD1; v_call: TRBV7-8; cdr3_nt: TGTGCCAGCAGCCGACAGGGGGACTATGGCTACACCTTC; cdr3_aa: CASSRQGDYGYTF
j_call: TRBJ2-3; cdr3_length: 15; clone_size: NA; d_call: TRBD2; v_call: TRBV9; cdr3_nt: TGTGCCAGCAGCGTATCTAGCGGGGGCCCCGATACGCAGTATTTT; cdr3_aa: CASSVSSGGPDTQYF
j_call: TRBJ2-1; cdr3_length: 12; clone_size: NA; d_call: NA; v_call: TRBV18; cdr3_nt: TGTGCCAGCTCACCACGGGAGAATGAGCAGTTCTTC; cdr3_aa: CASSPRENEQFF
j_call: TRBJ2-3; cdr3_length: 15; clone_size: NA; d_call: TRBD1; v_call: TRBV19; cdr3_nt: TGTGCCAGTAGTACCACTAGACAGGGTTCAGATACGCAGTATTTT; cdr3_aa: CASSTTRQGSDTQYF
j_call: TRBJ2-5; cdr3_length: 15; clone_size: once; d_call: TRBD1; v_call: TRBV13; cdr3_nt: TGTGCCAGCAGCTTGGACAGGGGGCGTAAAGAGACCCAGTACTTC; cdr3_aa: CASSLDRGRKETQYF
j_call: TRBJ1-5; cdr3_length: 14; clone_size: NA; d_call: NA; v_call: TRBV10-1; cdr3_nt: TGCGCCAGCATACGACGGGGGGCTGGTCAGCCCCAGCATTTT; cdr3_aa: CASIRRGAGQPQHF
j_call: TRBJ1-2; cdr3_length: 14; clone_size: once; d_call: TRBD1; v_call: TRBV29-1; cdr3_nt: TGCAGCGTTGAAGGACAGGGGGTTTTCTATGGCTACACCTTC; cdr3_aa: CSVEGQGVFYGYTF
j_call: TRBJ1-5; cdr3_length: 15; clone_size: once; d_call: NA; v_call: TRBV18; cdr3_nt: TGTGCCAGCTCACCGGGCGGGGCCAGCAATCAGCCCCAGCATTTT; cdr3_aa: CASSPGGASNQPQHF
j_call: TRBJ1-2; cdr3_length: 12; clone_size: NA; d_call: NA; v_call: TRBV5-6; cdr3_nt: TGTGCCAGCAGCCCAGCTAACTATGGCTACACCTTC; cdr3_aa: CASSPANYGYTF
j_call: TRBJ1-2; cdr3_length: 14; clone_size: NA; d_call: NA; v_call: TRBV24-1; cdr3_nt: TGTGCCACCAGTGATTTTAGGGGGAACTATGGCTACACCTTC; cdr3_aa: CATSDFRGNYGYTF
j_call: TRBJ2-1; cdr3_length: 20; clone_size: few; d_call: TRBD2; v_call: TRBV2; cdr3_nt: TGTGCCAGCAGTGAAGCAGGGACTAGCGGGGGGCTCGGGCTCTACAATGAGCAGTTCTTC; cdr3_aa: CASSEAGTSGGLGLYNEQFF
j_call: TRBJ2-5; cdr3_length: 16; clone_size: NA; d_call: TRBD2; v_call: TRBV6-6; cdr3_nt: TGTGCCAGCAGTCAGACTAGCGGGGGGGCCCTGGAGACCCAGTACTTC; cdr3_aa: CASSQTSGGALETQYF
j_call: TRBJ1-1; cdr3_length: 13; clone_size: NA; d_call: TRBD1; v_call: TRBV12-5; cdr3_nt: TGTGCTAGTGGTTCCTCAGGGGGCACTGAAGCTTTCTTT; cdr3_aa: CASGSSGGTEAFF
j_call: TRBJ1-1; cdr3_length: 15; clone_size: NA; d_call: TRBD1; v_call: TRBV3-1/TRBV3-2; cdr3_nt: TGTGCCAGCAGGCGTGCCGCAGGGGGAAGAACTGAAGCTTTCTTT; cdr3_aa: CASRRAAGGRTEAFF
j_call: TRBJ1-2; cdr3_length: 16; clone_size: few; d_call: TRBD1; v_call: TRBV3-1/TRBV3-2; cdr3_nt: TGTGCCAGCAGCAGACGTGACAGGGCCACCCTCTATGGCTACACCTTC; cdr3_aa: CASSRRDRATLYGYTF
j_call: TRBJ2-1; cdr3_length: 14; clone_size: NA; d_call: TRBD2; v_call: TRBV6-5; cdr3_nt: TGTGCCAGCTGGGGACTACCACCCTCCAATGAGCAGTTCTTC; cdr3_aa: CASWGLPPSNEQFF
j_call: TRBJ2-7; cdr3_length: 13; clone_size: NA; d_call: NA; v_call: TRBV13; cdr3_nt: TGTGCCAGCAGCTCGTCCGTAATCCGCGAGCAGTACTTC; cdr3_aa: CASSSSVIREQYF
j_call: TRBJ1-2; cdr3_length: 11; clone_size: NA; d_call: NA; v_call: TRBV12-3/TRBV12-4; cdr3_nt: TGTGCCAGCCGTGGGAGGGAAGGCTACACCTTC; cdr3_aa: CASRGREGYTF
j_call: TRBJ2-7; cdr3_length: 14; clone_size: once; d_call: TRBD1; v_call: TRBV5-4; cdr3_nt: TGTGCCAGCAGCTTAGGGGACAGCTCCTACGAGCAGTACTTC; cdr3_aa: CASSLGDSSYEQYF
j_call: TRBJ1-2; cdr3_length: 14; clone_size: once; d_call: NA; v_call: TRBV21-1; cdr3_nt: TGTGCCAGCAGCACCCAGCGGCAGTTCTATGGCTACACCTTC; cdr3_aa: CASSTQRQFYGYTF
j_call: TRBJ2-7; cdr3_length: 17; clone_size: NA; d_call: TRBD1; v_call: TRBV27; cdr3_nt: TGTGCCAGCAGATTTCGAGGCCCCGGGACAGGGGCCTACGAGCAGTACTTC; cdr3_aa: CASRFRGPGTGAYEQYF
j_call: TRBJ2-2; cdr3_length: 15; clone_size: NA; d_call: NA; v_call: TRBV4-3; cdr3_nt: TGCGCCAGCAGCCAGCAGACTGTGAACACCGGGGAGCTGTTTTTT; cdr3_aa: CASSQQTVNTGELFF
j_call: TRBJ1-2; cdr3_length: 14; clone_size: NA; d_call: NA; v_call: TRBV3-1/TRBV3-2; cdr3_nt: TGTGCCAGCAGCCCCACCAGGACAGTCTATGGCTACACCTTC; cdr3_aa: CASSPTRTVYGYTF